These 9 T cell receptor beta chains originate from one sample sequenced in a study of T-cell reconstitution after alpha-beta-depleted transplantation in children. Unique molecular identifiers were built into the TCRbeta library. TCRdb called the PCR reads again in MiXCR, with one record for every CDR3 protein. The sample yields over 150,000 distinct CDR3 sequences, roughly 11% seen once. Sequenced material: PBMCs, taken before TCRalphabeta/CD19-depleted stem cell transplant. The receptors originated from a boy aged 2 to 10 with acute myeloid leukemia, due to receive a stem cell transplant.

This clonotype came up many times. The J gene is TRBJ2-3, the V gene TRBV28; D is unresolved. Trimming shortened V by 6 bases and J by 0 bases, and 16 bases separated the two germline ends. This CDR3 region has 16 residues. Germline lookup yields CDR1 MDHEN and CDR2 SYDVKM. Here the CDR3 reads CASRSPTRYSTDTQYF. The CDR3 DNA sequence: TGTGCCAGCAGGTCCCCGACCCGCTATAGCACAGATACGCAGTATTTT.

This clonotype was counted many times. The chain is built from TRBV6-5 and TRBJ2-1; D remains ambiguous. Germline V gene sequence: CDR1 MNHEY, CDR2 SVGAGI. Deletions cut 3 bases from V and 8 bases from J, with 29 bases between. The CDR3 runs 19 residues. The DNA for the CDR3 is TGTGCCAGCAGTTATTGGGCAGGACGTCATAACCCCGGAATTGATGAGCAGTTCTTC. This sequence encodes CASSYWAGRHNPGIDEQFF.

This clonotype was seen repeatedly, ten times or more. V and J are TRBV5-1 and TRBJ2-5; 10 positions match TRBD1. Trimming took 0 bases from V and 7 from J; bases not matched to a gene: 6. Germline V gene data show CDR1 as SGHRS and CDR2 as YFSETQ. There are 15 residues in the CDR3. The CDR3: CASSLETGGVGTQYF. The DNA for the CDR3 is TGCGCCAGCAGCTTGGAGACAGGGGGCGTCGGGACCCAGTACTTC. Drawing the rest from reference TRBV5-1 and TRBJ2-5, the complete variable domain is KAGVTQTPRYLIKTRGQQVTLSCSPISGHRSVSWYQQTPGQGLQFLFEYFSETQRNKGNFPGRFSGRQFSNSRSEMNVSTLELGDSALYLCASSLETGGVGTQYFGPGTRLLVL.

At least ten counts were recorded for this clonotype. This chain joins TRBV27 and TRBJ2-3; 8 nucleotides agree with TRBD1. Germline V lookup: CDR1 MNHEY, CDR2 SMNVEV (reference sequence). This CDR3 spans 14 amino acids. Trimming took 4 bases from V and 5 from J; bases not matched to a gene: 5. The DNA for the CDR3 is TGTGCCAGCAGTTGGACAGGGTCAGTAGATACGCAGTATTTT. Protein product: CASSWTGSVDTQYF.

This clonotype has a count of ten or more. V is TRBV12-3 or TRBV12-4 and J is TRBJ1-2; D is ambiguous. This CDR3 is 12 amino acids long. Trimming pared 7 bases from V and 5 bases from J, leaving 11 bases between. CDR3 DNA: TGTGCCAGCACCGACCAGGTTTATGGCTACACCTTC. This gives the protein CASTDQVYGYTF.

Concerning this clonotype itself: This may be a read error, as it is one base from a much larger clone. The chain is built from TRBV24-1 and TRBJ2-4; TRBD1 matches 8 bases. The CDR3 extends over 13 amino acids. CDR1 KGHDR and CDR2 SFDVKD come from the germline V gene. The CDR3 sequence is CASQGAVENIQCF. The CDR3 region has the DNA TGTGCCTCGCAGGGGGCGGTGGAGAACATTCAGTGCTTC.

On this clonotype itself: Without the conserved terminal phenylalanine or tryptophan, this CDR3 likely stems from a read error. The V and J genes are TRBV3-1 and TRBJ1-5, with D unclear. Trimming stripped 4 bases from V and 6 bases from J, with 7 bases between. CDR3 length: 12 residues. Per the germline V gene, CDR1 is LGHDT and CDR2 is YNNKEL (reference sequence). CDR3 sequence (DNA): TGTGCCAGCAGCCCGTGGGGTCAGCCCCAGCATTCT. Protein product: CASSPWGQPQHS.

The table lists this clonotype with a few counts. This sequence joins TRBV20-1 and TRBJ1-1, with D uncertain. Trimming took 3 bases from V and 10 from J, leaving 6 bases between them. From germline, CDR1 is DFQATT and CDR2 SNEGSKA (reference sequence). This CDR3 has 9 residues. DNA of the CDR3: TGCAGTGCTAGGCTTCGAGCTTTCTTT. Amino acid sequence: CSARLRAFF.

Ten or more counts support this clonotype. The chain carries TRBV7-9 and TRBJ2-1, with 10 bases aligning to TRBD2. Germline V gene sequence: CDR1 SEHNR, CDR2 FQNEAQ (reference sequence). V gave up 3 bases and J gave up 8 bases; unmatched junction bases: 7. CDR3 length equals 15 residues. CDR3 sequence reads: CASSLLAGVGDEQFF. CDR3 bases: TGTGCCAGCAGCTTGCTAGCGGGAGTCGGCGATGAGCAGTTCTTC.